The T cell receptor beta chain under discussion was sequenced for a study of cytomegalovirus exposure and HLA in healthy donors. The CDR3 loop spans 17 amino acids. The germline V gene encodes CDR1 SEHNR and CDR2 FQNEAQ (reference sequence). The J segment lost 3 bases and the V segment lost 0 bases, leaving 4 bases of the junction unmatched. The PCR employed 60 Vbeta primers together with 13 Jbeta primers. Libraries were prepared by immunoSEQ multiplex PCR; TCRdb keeps only in-frame clonotypes and omits some of them. There are 95,000 to 150,000 clones in the sample; around 81% occur only once, and 1.2% lies in the top ten.

This sequence was found in a female donor in good health and CMV-seronegative. The V call is TRBV7-9, the J call TRBJ2-7; TRBD2 matches at 14 bases. The material sequenced was PBMCs. CDR3 sequence (DNA): TGTGCCAGCAGCTTAGCCCCGGGACTAGCGGGGGACTACGAGCAGTACTTC. Its protein is CASSLAPGLAGDYEQYF.